This TCR beta chain derives from a study of blood T cell repertoires in COVID-19. Overall study context: Samples taken during acute and convalescent COVID-19 were collected in the United States, Italy and Spain.

The protocol was immunoSEQ multiplex PCR, while the TCRdb copy is restricted to in-frame clones and leaves out a portion. The sample holds around 370,000 clones; about nine tenths are singletons and the top ten take approximately 7.4%. Germline V gene sequence: CDR1 SGHRS, CDR2 YFSETQ. Trimming left V 4 bases short and J 0 bases short, with 11 bases between. The CDR3 is 14 residues long. The sequenced sample was peripheral blood. This chain links TRBV5-1 with TRBJ2-7, with D possibly TRBD2 on 5 matching bases. The sequence came from a woman between 65 and 79 years old with COVID-19, enrolled during active disease. CDR3 residues: CASSATGSSYEQYF. The CDR3 bases are TGCGCCAGCAGCGCGACTGGGAGCTCCTACGAGCAGTACTTC. Full variable domain (missing parts from reference TRBV5-1 and TRBJ2-7): KAGVTQTPRYLIKTRGQQVTLSCSPISGHRSVSWYQQTPGQGLQFLFEYFSETQRNKGNFPGRFSGRQFSNSRSEMNVSTLELGDSALYLCASSATGSSYEQYFGPGTRLTVT.